This note documents a single TCR beta chain sequence. This CDR3 comprises 15 residues. The V end was cut by 5 bases, the J end by 0 bases, with 14 bases between. CDR1 and CDR2 from the germline V gene are SGHVS and FNYEAQ. This sample was included in a study of T cell changes during pregnancy in multiple sclerosis. Measured with immunoSEQ multiplex PCR; TCRdb has only the in-frame clones, and not every one. The sample includes about 110,000 clones, around 93% seen only once; the top ten take 1.5% to 2%. This receptor was identified in a female donor with multiple sclerosis, enrolled in a pregnancy study. The genes are TRBV7-6 and TRBJ2-7; D not resolved. Specimen: peripheral blood, collected after pregnancy. The DNA for the CDR3 is TGTGCCAGCAGCCTAGAATCCTCCTTCTCCTACGAGCAGTACTTC. Translated, it gives CASSLESSFSYEQYF.